These 20 T cell receptor beta chains originate from one sample sequenced in a study of OX40 agonist ivuxolimab in advanced cancers. Using immunoSEQ multiplex PCR, the repertoire was profiled, and TCRdb retains in-frame clones only, with some absent. The sample comprises some 90,000 clones, around 90% of which are singletons, and 0.81% rests with the top ten. The source material was CD4+ or CD8+ T cells sorted from blood, sampled in a trial of the OX40 agonist ivuxolimab. The receptors were gathered from an adult with an advanced solid tumor such as melanoma, head and neck, liver or kidney cancer.

This chain uses TRBV18 with TRBJ1-3, with TRBD1 identical over 7 bases. Per the germline V gene, CDR1 is KGHSH and CDR2 is LQKENI. The CDR3 contains 15 residues. V was pared by 3 bases and J by 4 bases, with 6 bases of the junction left unmatched. The CDR3 DNA is TGTGCCAGCTCACCCGGACAGGTGGGCGGAAACACCATATATTTT. It is translated as CASSPGQVGGNTIYF.

The CDR3 DNA follows: TGTGCCAGCAGCGTGGGGTATGATCAGCCCCAGCATTTT. Encoded protein: CASSVGYDQPQHF. V usage is TRBV9 and J usage is TRBJ1-5; D unclear. This CDR3 has 13 amino acids. The germline gives CDR1 SGDLS, CDR2 YYNGEE. Trimming cost V 2 bases and J 5 bases, with 8 bases left between them.

V gene TRBV28 combines with J gene TRBJ1-3; no firm D call. The CDR3 length is 12 residues. V gave up 3 bases and J gave up 4 bases, with 4 bases separating them. Per germline, CDR1 MDHEN and CDR2 SYDVKM. The CDR3 bases are TGTGCCAGCAGTTTGGCCGGAAACACCATATATTTT. Protein sequence: CASSLAGNTIYF.

This sequence joins TRBV18 and TRBJ1-1; D is perhaps TRBD1 (5 bases). There are 17 residues in the CDR3. Trimming took off 2 bases at V and 4 bases at J, with 20 bases between the two ends. Germline V gene sequence: CDR1 KGHSH, CDR2 LQKENI. CDR3 region: CASSPDNAGTVITEAFF. In DNA form, the CDR3 reads TGTGCCAGCTCACCAGATAACGCCGGGACGGTAATCACTGAAGCTTTCTTT.

The CDR3 is CSANSGYEQYF. The CDR3 DNA follows: TGCAGTGCTAACTCAGGGTACGAGCAGTACTTC. This chain links TRBV20-1 with TRBJ2-7; D perhaps matches TRBD1 (5 bases). Germline V CDR1 and CDR2: DFQATT, SNEGSKA (reference sequence). Trimming removed 4 bases at V and 4 bases at J, with 8 bases between. This CDR3 is built from 11 residues.

The rearrangement joins TRBV6-5 to TRBJ1-4; D is ambiguous. V lost 6 bases and J lost 0, with 8 bases in between. Germline V gene sequence: CDR1 MNHEY, CDR2 SVGAGI. This CDR3 contains 14 residues. CDR3 region: CASRDDATNEKLFF. CDR3 DNA sequence: TGTGCCAGCAGGGACGACGCAACTAATGAAAAACTGTTTTTT.

This clone was detected once. The chain joins TRBV7-8 to TRBJ1-5; no clear D gene. CDR1 and CDR2 from the germline V gene are SGHVS and FQNEAQ. The CDR3 is 15 amino acids. V was shortened by 1 base and J by 0 bases, with 7 bases between the two germline ends. The CDR3 loop reads CASSLGSHSNQPQHF. CDR3 DNA: TGTGCCAGCAGCTTAGGTTCCCATAGCAATCAGCCCCAGCATTTT. Full variable domain (remainder filled in from reference TRBV7-8 and TRBJ1-5): GAGVSQSPRYKVAKRGQDVALRCDPISGHVSLFWYQQALGQGPEFLTYFQNEAQLDKSGLPSDRFFAERPEGSVSTLKIQRTQQEDSAVYLCASSLGSHSNQPQHFGDGTRLSIL.

The V and J genes are TRBV18 and TRBJ1-2; D is possibly TRBD1 (6 bases). CDR1 and CDR2 from the germline V gene are KGHSH and LQKENI. The CDR3 has 16 residues. The V gene lost 2 bases and the J gene lost 3 bases, with 16 bases spanning the gap. The CDR3 DNA reads TGTGCCAGCTCACCAAGGGACACGAGACTTTACTATGGCTACACCTTC. It codes for CASSPRDTRLYYGYTF.

The chain carries TRBV15 and TRBJ2-3; 11 nucleotides align to TRBD2. J was trimmed by 5 bases and V by 5 bases; bases with no gene match: 9. Germline values: CDR1 LNHNV, CDR2 YYDKDF (reference sequence). The CDR3 is 16 amino acids. CDR3 loop: CATSRIGSGREDTQYF. Written as DNA, the CDR3 is TGTGCCACCAGCCGCATTGGTAGCGGGAGGGAAGATACGCAGTATTTT.

This chain connects TRBV27 to TRBJ1-5; D not certain. V was pared by 0 bases and J by 9 bases, with 6 bases between. CDR1 and CDR2 (germline): MNHEY, SMNVEV (reference sequence). This CDR3 is 12 amino acids long. The DNA of the CDR3 is TGTGCCAGCAGTTTATCGTCTGGGCCCCAGCATTTT. It yields the protein CASSLSSGPQHF.

V usage is TRBV6-4 and J usage is TRBJ1-1; 7 bases are a match to TRBD1. The CDR3 has 18 residues. Trimming took 0 bases from V and 0 from J; bases not matched to a gene: 10. Germline loops: CDR1 MRHNA, CDR2 SNTAGT. CDR3 loop: CASSDSPIRQGMNTEAFF. CDR3 nucleotides: TGTGCCAGCAGTGACTCGCCTATCAGACAGGGTATGAACACTGAAGCTTTCTTT.

This clone showed up just once. The chain couples TRBV9 to TRBJ1-2; D not certain. Deletions cut 3 bases from V and 9 bases from J, with 15 bases between. Germline V gene lookup returns CDR1 SGDLS and CDR2 YYNGEE. The CDR3 has 13 amino acids. The chain's CDR3 is CASSERVPNRYTF. In DNA form, the CDR3 reads TGTGCCAGCAGCGAAAGGGTCCCTAATCGCTACACCTTC.

To note about this clone: The junction does not match germline at one end; this may be a read error. The chain links TRBV5-1 to TRBJ2-7; 9 bases agree with TRBD1. Germline assignment: CDR1 SGHRS and CDR2 YFSETQ. The CDR3 is 15 residues long. CDR3 DNA sequence: TGTGCCAGCAGCTTCGGGACAGGGAGCTCCTACGAGCAGTACTTC. Protein sequence: CASSFGTGSSYEQYF.

The chain recombines TRBV5-5 with TRBJ1-5; D may be TRBD1 (6 bases). The V and J ends lost 0 bases and 5 bases respectively, with 12 bases between them. The germline V gene has CDR1 SGHKS and CDR2 YYEKEE (reference sequence). The CDR3 has 15 amino acids. CDR3 in amino acids: CASSLDGDTYQPQHF. In DNA form, the CDR3 reads TGTGCCAGCAGCTTGGATGGGGACACATATCAGCCCCAGCATTTT. Using reference TRBV5-5 and TRBJ1-5 for the parts outside the CDR3, the full variable domain is DAGVTQSPTHLIKTRGQQVTLRCSPISGHKSVSWYQQVLGQGPQFIFQYYEKEERGRGNFPDRFSARQFPNYSSELNVNALLLGDSALYLCASSLDGDTYQPQHFGDGTRLSIL.

This clone was counted a single time. This chain connects TRBV11-3 to TRBJ2-7, with 7 bases fitting TRBD1. Germline V gene lookup returns CDR1 SGHNT and CDR2 YENEEA. With 8 bases clipped from V and 0 bases from J, the junction kept 7 bases outside the gene matches. This CDR3 contains 14 residues. This CDR3 is CASGIQGSSYEQYF. The CDR3, as DNA: TGTGCCAGCGGAATACAGGGGAGCTCCTACGAGCAGTACTTC.

The chain is built from TRBV14 and TRBJ2-1; 7 bases match TRBD2. The CDR3 has 16 amino acids. The ends lost 3 bases at V and 8 bases at J; junction bases unmatched: 13. The V gene's germline CDR1 is SGHDN and CDR2 FVKESK. The CDR3 here is CASSQGSGGRFHEQFF. CDR3 sequence (DNA): TGTGCCAGCAGCCAGGGATCGGGGGGACGCTTCCATGAGCAGTTCTTC.

The chain employs TRBV11-2 and TRBJ2-7, with TRBD2 matching over 9 bases. Germline CDR1 is SGHAT and CDR2 is FQNNGV. The CDR3 consists of 16 residues. With 4 bases clipped from V and 4 bases from J, the junction kept 11 bases outside the gene matches. CDR3: CASSSVKGREGYEQYF. In DNA form, the CDR3 reads TGTGCCAGCAGCTCCGTCAAAGGGCGGGAGGGGTACGAGCAGTACTTC.

V gene TRBV18 combines with J gene TRBJ2-7; D remains ambiguous. The germline CDR1 and CDR2 sequences are KGHSH and LQKENI. CDR3 length: 13 residues. V lost 2 bases, J lost 3 bases, and 8 bases lay in between. The CDR3 nucleotides read TGTGCCAGCTCACCAAGCCAGAGCTACGAGCAGTACTTC. Its translation is CASSPSQSYEQYF.

The rearrangement links TRBV5-1 to TRBJ2-7; 8 nucleotides align to TRBD1. Germline V gene sequence: CDR1 SGHRS, CDR2 YFSETQ. Trimming took 3 bases from V and 3 from J; bases not matched to a gene: 2. This CDR3 is 13 amino acids long. CDR3 residues: CASSWTGSYEQYF. The CDR3 DNA sequence: TGCGCCAGCAGCTGGACAGGGAGCTACGAGCAGTACTTC.

The CDR3 loop reads CASSPGQGNSNQPQHF. Here the CDR3 DNA reads TGCGCCAGCAGCCCGGGACAGGGAAATAGCAATCAGCCCCAGCATTTT. V gene TRBV5-1 combines with J gene TRBJ1-5, with 9 positions matching TRBD1. Germline CDR1 and CDR2: SGHRS and YFSETQ. The CDR3 extends over 16 amino acids. The V gene end was trimmed by 4 bases and the J gene end by 0 bases; junction bases not matched to a gene: 5.